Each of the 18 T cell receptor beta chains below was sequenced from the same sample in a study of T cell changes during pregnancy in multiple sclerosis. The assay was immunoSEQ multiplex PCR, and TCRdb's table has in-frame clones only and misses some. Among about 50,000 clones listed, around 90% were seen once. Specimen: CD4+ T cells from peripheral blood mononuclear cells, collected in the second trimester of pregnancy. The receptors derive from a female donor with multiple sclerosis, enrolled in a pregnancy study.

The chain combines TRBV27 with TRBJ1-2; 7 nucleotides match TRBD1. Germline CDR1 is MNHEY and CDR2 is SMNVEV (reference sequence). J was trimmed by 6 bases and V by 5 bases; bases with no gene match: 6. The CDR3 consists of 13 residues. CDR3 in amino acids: CASSLRQGNGYTF. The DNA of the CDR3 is TGTGCCAGCAGTCTCCGACAGGGCAATGGCTACACCTTC.

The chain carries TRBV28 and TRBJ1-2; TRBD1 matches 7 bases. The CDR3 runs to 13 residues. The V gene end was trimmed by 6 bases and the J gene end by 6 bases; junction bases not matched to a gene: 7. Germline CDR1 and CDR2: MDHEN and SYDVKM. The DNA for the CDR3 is TGTGCCAGCAGATCCGGGACAGAGAATGGCTACACCTTC. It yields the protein CASRSGTENGYTF.

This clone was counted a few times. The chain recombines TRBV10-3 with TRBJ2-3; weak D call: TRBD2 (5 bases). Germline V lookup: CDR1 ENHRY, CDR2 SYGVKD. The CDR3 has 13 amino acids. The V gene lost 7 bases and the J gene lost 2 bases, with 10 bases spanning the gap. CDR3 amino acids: CAIKGVSTDTQYF. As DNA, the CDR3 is TGTGCCATCAAGGGAGTATCCACAGATACGCAGTATTTT.

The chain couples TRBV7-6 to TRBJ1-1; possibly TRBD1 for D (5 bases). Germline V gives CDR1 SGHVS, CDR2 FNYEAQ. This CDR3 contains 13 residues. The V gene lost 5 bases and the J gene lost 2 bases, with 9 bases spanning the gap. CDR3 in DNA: TGTGCCAGCAGCCGCGACAGCAACACTGAAGCTTTCTTT. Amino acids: CASSRDSNTEAFF.

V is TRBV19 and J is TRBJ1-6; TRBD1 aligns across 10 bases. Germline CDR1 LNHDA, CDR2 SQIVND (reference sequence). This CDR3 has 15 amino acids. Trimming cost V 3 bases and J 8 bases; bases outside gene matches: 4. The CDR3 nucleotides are TGTGCCAGTAGTATCGCGGACAGGGGGTATTCACCCCTCCACTTT. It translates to CASSIADRGYSPLHF.

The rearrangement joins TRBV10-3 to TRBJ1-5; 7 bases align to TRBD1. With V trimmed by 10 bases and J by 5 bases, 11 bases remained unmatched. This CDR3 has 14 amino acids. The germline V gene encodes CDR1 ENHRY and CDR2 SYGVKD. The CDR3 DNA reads TGTGCCAGCTCAACAGGGGACCGGGATCAGCCCCAGCATTTT. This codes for CASSTGDRDQPQHF.

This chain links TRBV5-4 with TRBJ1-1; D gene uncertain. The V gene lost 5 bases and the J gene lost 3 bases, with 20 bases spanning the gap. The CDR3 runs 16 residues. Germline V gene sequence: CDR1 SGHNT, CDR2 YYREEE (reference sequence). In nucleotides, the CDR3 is TGTGCCAGCAGGCTCGGACTGACGGGAGGTCACACTGAAGCTTTCTTT. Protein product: CASRLGLTGGHTEAFF.

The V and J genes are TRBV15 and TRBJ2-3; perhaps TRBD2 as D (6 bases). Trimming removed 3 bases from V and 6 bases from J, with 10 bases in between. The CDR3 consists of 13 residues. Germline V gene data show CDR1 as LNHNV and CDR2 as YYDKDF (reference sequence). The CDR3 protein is CATSRGGPDTQYF. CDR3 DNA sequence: TGTGCCACCAGCAGGGGGGGTCCGGATACGCAGTATTTT.

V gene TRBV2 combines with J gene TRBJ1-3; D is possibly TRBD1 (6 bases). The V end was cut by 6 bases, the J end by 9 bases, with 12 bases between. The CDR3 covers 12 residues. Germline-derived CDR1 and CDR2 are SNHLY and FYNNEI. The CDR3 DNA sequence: TGTGCCAGCAGGTGGACAGATCCCACCATATATTTT. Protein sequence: CASRWTDPTIYF.

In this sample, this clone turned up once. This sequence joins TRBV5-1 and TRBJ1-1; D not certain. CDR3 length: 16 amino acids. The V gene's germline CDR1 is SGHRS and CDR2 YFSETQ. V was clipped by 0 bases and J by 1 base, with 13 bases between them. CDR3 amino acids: CASSLGVSGWNTEAFF. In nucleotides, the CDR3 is TGCGCCAGCAGCTTGGGCGTTTCGGGATGGAACACTGAAGCTTTCTTT.

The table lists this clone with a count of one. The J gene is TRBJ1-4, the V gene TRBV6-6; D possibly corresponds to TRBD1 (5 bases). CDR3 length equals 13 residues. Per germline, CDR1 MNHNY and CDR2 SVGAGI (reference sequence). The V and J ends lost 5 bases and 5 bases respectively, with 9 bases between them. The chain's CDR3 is CASSRGGNEKLFF. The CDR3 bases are TGTGCCAGCAGTAGGGGAGGAAATGAAAAACTGTTTTTT.

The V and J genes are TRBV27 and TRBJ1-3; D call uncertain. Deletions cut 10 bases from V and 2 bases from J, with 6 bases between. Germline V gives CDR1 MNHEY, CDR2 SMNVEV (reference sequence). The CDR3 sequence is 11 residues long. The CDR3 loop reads CATGAGNTIYF. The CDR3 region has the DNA TGTGCCACCGGGGCTGGAAACACCATATATTTT.

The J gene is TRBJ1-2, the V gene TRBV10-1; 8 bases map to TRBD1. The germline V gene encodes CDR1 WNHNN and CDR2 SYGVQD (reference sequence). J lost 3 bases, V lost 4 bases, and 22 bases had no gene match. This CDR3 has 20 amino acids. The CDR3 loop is CASSGSLEGQAKEEDYGYTF. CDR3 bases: TGCGCCAGCAGTGGGTCCTTGGAGGGACAGGCCAAGGAGGAAGACTATGGCTACACCTTC.

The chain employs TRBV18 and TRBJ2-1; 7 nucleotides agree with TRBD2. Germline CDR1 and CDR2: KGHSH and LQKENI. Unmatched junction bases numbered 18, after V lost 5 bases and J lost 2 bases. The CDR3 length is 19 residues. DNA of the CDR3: TGTGCCAGCTCAGCCATCCTGACTAGCCCGGGGGTGCCCTACAATGAGCAGTTCTTC. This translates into CASSAILTSPGVPYNEQFF.

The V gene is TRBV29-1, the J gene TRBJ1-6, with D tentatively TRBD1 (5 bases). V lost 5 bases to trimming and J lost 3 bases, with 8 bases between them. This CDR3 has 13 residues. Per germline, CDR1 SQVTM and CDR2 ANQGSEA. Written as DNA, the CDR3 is TGCAGCGTTAGTAGGGGCTATAATTCACCCCTCCACTTT. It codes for CSVSRGYNSPLHF.

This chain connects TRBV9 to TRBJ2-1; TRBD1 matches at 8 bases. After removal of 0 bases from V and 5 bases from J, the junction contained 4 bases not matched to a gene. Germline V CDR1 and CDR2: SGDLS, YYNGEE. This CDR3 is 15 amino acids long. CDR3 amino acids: CASSVVGQGNNEQFF. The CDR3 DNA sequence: TGTGCCAGCAGCGTAGTCGGACAGGGAAACAATGAGCAGTTCTTC.

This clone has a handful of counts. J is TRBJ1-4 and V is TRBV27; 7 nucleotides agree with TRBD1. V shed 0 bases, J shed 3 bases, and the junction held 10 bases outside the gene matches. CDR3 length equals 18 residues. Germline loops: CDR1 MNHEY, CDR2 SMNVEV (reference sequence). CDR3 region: CASSLSKTGRMANEKLFF. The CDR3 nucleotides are TGTGCCAGCAGTTTATCGAAGACAGGGCGAATGGCTAATGAAAAACTGTTTTTT.

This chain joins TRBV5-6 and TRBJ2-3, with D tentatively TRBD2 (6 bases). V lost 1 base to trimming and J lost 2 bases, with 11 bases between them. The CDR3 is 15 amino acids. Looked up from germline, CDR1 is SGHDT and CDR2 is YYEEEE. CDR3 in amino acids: CASSLRGGITDTQYF. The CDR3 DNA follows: TGTGCCAGCAGCTTGAGGGGAGGAATCACAGATACGCAGTATTTT.